The 20 T cell receptor beta chains below all came from one sample that was sequenced in a study of T cell responses to AZD1222 COVID-19 vaccine. Libraries were prepared by immunoSEQ multiplex PCR; TCRdb keeps only in-frame clonotypes and omits some of them. The data contain more than 95,000 clones, roughly nine tenths of them seen just once; the ten biggest clones take up 1.6%. Source: peripheral blood, taken 28 days after the second AZD1222 dose. The receptors shown here come from an adult who received the AZD1222 COVID-19 vaccine.

The chain combines TRBV7-9 with TRBJ1-1; a weak D match, TRBD1 (5 bases). The V gene lost 3 bases and the J gene lost 3 bases, with 11 bases spanning the gap. CDR1 and CDR2 (germline): SEHNR, FQNEAQ (reference sequence). The CDR3 has 14 amino acids. The DNA of the CDR3 is TGTGCCAGCAGCTTTGACAGTTCTCACACTGAAGCTTTCTTT. Amino acids: CASSFDSSHTEAFF.

The table lists this clone with a few counts. The chain combines TRBV7-2 with TRBJ1-2, with 8 bases fitting TRBD1. Germline assignment: CDR1 SGHTA and CDR2 FQGNSA. The CDR3 extends over 18 amino acids. J lost 2 bases, V lost 5 bases, and 16 bases had no gene match. CDR3 nucleotides: TGTGCCAGCAGCCCGCCGAGTCAGGGGGCAGGAGGGAACTATGGCTACACCTTC. This sequence encodes CASSPPSQGAGGNYGYTF. Full variable domain (remainder filled in from reference TRBV7-2 and TRBJ1-2): GAGVSQSPSNKVTEKGKDVELRCDPISGHTALYWYRQSLGQGLEFLIYFQGNSAPDKSGLPSDRFSAERTGGSVSTLTIQRTQQEDSAVYLCASSPPSQGAGGNYGYTFGSGTRLTVV.

V usage is TRBV2 and J usage is TRBJ2-2; 9 bases map to TRBD2. Per germline, CDR1 SNHLY and CDR2 FYNNEI. This CDR3 comprises 14 residues. V lost 4 bases to trimming and J lost 7 bases; unmatched junction nucleotides: 4. The chain's CDR3 is CASSARLAVGELFF. The DNA for the CDR3 is TGTGCCAGCAGTGCTAGACTAGCGGTCGGGGAGCTGTTTTTT.

The V call is TRBV29-1, the J call TRBJ2-1, with D possibly being TRBD2 (5 bases). The CDR3 contains 14 residues. Germline V gene lookup returns CDR1 SQVTM and CDR2 ANQGSEA. Trimming left V 3 bases short and J 3 bases short, with 12 bases between. Here the CDR3 DNA reads TGCAGCGTTGATCGCAGCGGAGACTACAATGAGCAGTTCTTC. This encodes CSVDRSGDYNEQFF.

This chain connects TRBV6-4 to TRBJ2-2; 12 positions match TRBD2. Germline lookup yields CDR1 MRHNA and CDR2 SNTAGT. This CDR3 region has 15 residues. J gave up 4 bases and V 5 bases, and 2 bases lay outside the gene matches. CDR3 in DNA: TGTGCCAGCAGTCCGACTAGCGGGAGCACCGGGGAGCTGTTTTTT. Translation: CASSPTSGSTGELFF.

The chain combines TRBV7-9 with TRBJ1-1, with TRBD1 as a possible D gene (6 bases). Germline values: CDR1 SEHNR, CDR2 FQNEAQ (reference sequence). The CDR3 is made up of 15 amino acids. V was clipped by 4 bases and J by 0 bases, with 12 bases between them. Written as DNA, the CDR3 is TGTGCCAGCAGCTATACCGGGACATTGAACACTGAAGCTTTCTTT. This codes for CASSYTGTLNTEAFF.

Regarding this clone: Other DNA sequences in the same sample also yield this CDR3. The rearrangement uses TRBV25-1 and TRBJ1-3; D unresolved. The CDR3 spans 13 residues. Between the trimmed V and J ends, which lost 2 bases and 4 bases, there was a span of 6 bases. Germline V lookup: CDR1 MGHDK, CDR2 SYGVNS. This chain's CDR3 is CASSEPGGNTIYF. The DNA for the CDR3 is TGTGCCAGCAGTGAACCCGGGGGAAACACCATATATTTT.

The V and J genes are TRBV6-2 or TRBV6-3 and TRBJ2-5; perhaps TRBD2 as D (6 bases). In germline, CDR1 is MNHEY, CDR2 SVGEGT. Between the trimmed V and J ends, which lost 6 bases and 0 bases, there was a span of 11 bases. This CDR3 region has 14 residues. The CDR3 coding sequence is TGTGCCAGCAGCCCCCGGGGGTACCAAGAGACCCAGTACTTC. Its translation: CASSPRGYQETQYF.

The rearrangement links TRBV19 to TRBJ2-2; TRBD2 aligns across 13 bases. The CDR3 sequence is 17 residues long. The germline CDR1 and CDR2 sequences are LNHDA and SQIVND (reference sequence). J gave up 6 bases and V 3 bases, and 7 bases lay outside the gene matches. CDR3 coding DNA: TGTGCCAGTAGTATGCGGACTAGCGGGAGTTATGCCGGGGAGCTGTTTTTT. Its protein product is CASSMRTSGSYAGELFF.

The chain couples TRBV28 to TRBJ2-1, with TRBD2 matching 7 bases. Germline values: CDR1 MDHEN, CDR2 SYDVKM. The CDR3 has 15 amino acids. With 7 bases clipped from V and 8 bases from J, the junction kept 14 bases outside the gene matches. CDR3 in DNA: TGTGCCAGCATTCGCGCTAGCGGAAGCTATGATGAGCAGTTCTTC. It is translated as CASIRASGSYDEQFF.

CDR3 protein: CASSGRDRAVGELFF. The CDR3, as DNA: TGTGCCAGCAGCGGTAGGGACAGGGCGGTCGGGGAGCTGTTTTTT. V usage is TRBV5-6 and J usage is TRBJ2-2; 9 bases are shared with TRBD1. The CDR3 is 15 amino acids. Losses at the gene ends were 4 bases for V and 7 bases for J; bases not matched to a gene: 8. Per the germline V gene, CDR1 is SGHDT and CDR2 is YYEEEE.

As concerns this clone: This sample includes further DNA sequences coding for the same CDR3. The V call is TRBV7-3, the J call TRBJ2-5, with D maybe TRBD1 (7 bases). The CDR3 has 13 residues. The germline V gene encodes CDR1 SGHTA and CDR2 FQGTGA. Trimming removed 5 bases at V and 4 bases at J, with 11 bases between. In DNA form, the CDR3 reads TGTGCCAGCAGCACTCAGGGGGGAGAGACCCAGTACTTC. It specifies CASSTQGGETQYF.

The V gene is TRBV28, the J gene TRBJ1-2; D uncertain. This CDR3 is 13 amino acids long. Germline assignment: CDR1 MDHEN and CDR2 SYDVKM. V lost 8 bases to trimming and J lost 0 bases, with 10 bases between them. CDR3 sequence: CASRRGPNYGYTF. The CDR3 bases are TGTGCCAGCCGGCGAGGCCCTAACTATGGCTACACCTTC.

The chain joins TRBV5-1 to TRBJ1-1; D is perhaps TRBD1 (6 bases). V was clipped by 0 bases and J by 1 base, with 10 bases between them. This CDR3 has 15 amino acids. CDR1 is SGHRS, CDR2 YFSETQ, per germline. The CDR3 bases are TGCGCCAGCAGCTTGGTTGGACAGCGGAACACTGAAGCTTTCTTT. It translates to CASSLVGQRNTEAFF.

The CDR3 sequence: CASRGGASYNEQFF. The CDR3 DNA is TGTGCCAGCAGGGGGGGGGCTAGCTACAATGAGCAGTTCTTC. The chain uses TRBV6-5 and TRBJ2-1, with a possible D match to TRBD2 (7 bases). Trimming took 6 bases from V and 3 from J, leaving 12 bases between them. There are 14 residues in the CDR3. Germline V gene lookup returns CDR1 MNHEY and CDR2 SVGAGI.

V gene TRBV14 combines with J gene TRBJ2-1, with TRBD2 matching 11 bases. Germline V gives CDR1 SGHDN, CDR2 FVKESK. The CDR3 has 14 amino acids. V trimming: 4 bases; J trimming: 7 bases; junction bases outside the gene matches: 3. The CDR3 loop reads CASSLTSGINEQFF. Written as DNA, the CDR3 is TGTGCCAGCAGCCTGACTAGCGGGATAAATGAGCAGTTCTTC.

The gene calls are TRBV30 and TRBJ1-2; D unresolved. V shed 0 bases and J shed 4 bases, with 6 bases lying between them. Germline lookup yields CDR1 GTSNPN and CDR2 SVGIG (reference sequence). The CDR3 length is 12 residues. The CDR3 DNA reads as TGTGCCTGGAGTGTCCCAGGCTATGGCTACACCTTC. The encoded protein is CAWSVPGYGYTF.

The J gene is TRBJ1-4, the V gene TRBV11-2; tentative D call: TRBD1 (6 bases). Per the germline V gene, CDR1 is SGHAT and CDR2 is FQNNGV. The V end was cut by 8 bases, the J end by 7 bases, with 20 bases between. CDR3 size: 15 residues. CDR3 region: CASGPLAGAVEKLFF. The CDR3 DNA reads TGTGCCAGCGGCCCATTGGCAGGGGCGGTTGAAAAACTGTTTTTT. Using reference TRBV11-2 and TRBJ1-4 for the parts outside the CDR3, the full variable domain is EAGVAQSPRYKIIEKRQSVAFWCNPISGHATLYWYQQILGQGPKLLIQFQNNGVVDDSQLPKDRFSAERLKGVDSTLKIQPAKLEDSAVYLCASGPLAGAVEKLFFGSGTQLSVL.

V gene TRBV6-5 combines with J gene TRBJ2-7; D gene unclear. The CDR3 has 14 amino acids. Trimming took off 6 bases at V and 6 bases at J, with 18 bases between the two ends. The V gene's germline CDR1 is MNHEY and CDR2 SVGAGI. The CDR3 region is CASRGLLGEAEQYF. The CDR3 region has the DNA TGTGCCAGCAGGGGGTTACTTGGTGAGGCCGAGCAGTACTTC.

The genes are TRBV9 and TRBJ2-2, with D possibly matching TRBD2 (6 bases). Trimming left V 4 bases short and J 4 bases short, with 20 bases between. CDR1 and CDR2 from the germline V gene are SGDLS and YYNGEE. The CDR3 is 17 residues long. CDR3 sequence: CASSLYGSLRRTGELFF. Written as DNA, the CDR3 is TGTGCCAGCAGCTTGTACGGGAGCCTGAGACGCACCGGGGAGCTGTTTTTT.